The entry that follows covers one TCR beta chain sequence. Antigen unknown. The data belong to a study of vaccination and CD4 T cells after COVID-19. Study as a whole: The control cultures got either a CEFX pool, an HIV-1 Nef pool, or no peptide at all.

The treatment was: roughly 10-day PBMC culture with coronavirus spike peptide pools or control peptides (ViraFEST assay). Cultures of PBMCs, about 2 million per well, were set up with about 10 IU/ml IL-2 and 10 ug/ml peptide pools. Following culture for about eleven days, CD4+ T cells were isolated by negative selection. Cultured CD4+ T-cell DNA underwent Oncomine TCR Beta short-read sequencing. From the PCR reads, TCRdb called clonotypes with MiXCR, one entry per CDR3 protein. In the table there are roughly 20,000 distinct CDR3 sequences, under 30% of which are singletons. Germline loops: CDR1 SGHDN, CDR2 FVKESK. The CDR3 contains 15 residues. V shed 1 base and J shed 5 bases, with 14 bases lying between them.

V and J are TRBV14 and TRBJ1-1, with a possible D match to TRBD1 (5 bases). The sample comprised cultured CD4+ T cells from blood. The clonotype originates from a human donor with COVID-19. CDR3 sequence: CASSQGGALGTEAFF. The CDR3 nucleotides read TGTGCCAGCAGCCAAGGAGGGGCACTGGGGACTGAAGCTTTCTTT.